This T cell receptor beta chain was documented in a study of ipilimumab plus nivolumab after autologous stem cell transplantation. As for the study in general: Typical patient got a handful of ipilimumab doses and about eight nivolumab doses (median). DLBCL patients had primary refractory or relapsed disease. Whole-study results and caveats: Authors suggest TCR repertoire, Treg phenotype and gut microbiota support further study.

Clones were sequenced by immunoSEQ multiplex PCR, and TCRdb holds only the in-frame ones, with some missing. The sample records some 87,000 clones, 83% being singletons. About this clone: Its antigen is unknown.

Patients got ipilimumab 1 mg/kg beginning 14 to 28 days post-transplant. The V gene's germline CDR1 is SGHRS and CDR2 YFSETQ. V lost 5 bases and J 4 bases, leaving 16 bases between the germline ends. The CDR3 spans 14 residues. The TCR sequence derives from a male donor with diffuse large B-cell lymphoma. The specimen was PBMCs, collected in a trial of ipilimumab plus nivolumab as post-transplant consolidation. The chain combines TRBV5-1 with TRBJ2-7, with D tentatively TRBD1 or TRBD2 (7 bases each). The CDR3 loop reads CASSRGGTAYEQYF. For the CDR3, the DNA is TGCGCCAGCAGTCGGGGAGGGACAGCTTACGAGCAGTACTTC.